This record looks at one TCR beta chain sequence and its context. The antigen remains unidentified. Other DNA sequences in the same sample also yield this CDR3. This specimen belongs to a study of shared clonotypes between healthy human individuals. Study information: There were three CD4 naive, three CD4 memory, two CD8 naive and one CD8 memory plates per donor. Study-level results: Incomplete sequencing of sorted subsets was indicated by rarefaction despite large depth.

Sequenced by immunoSEQ multiplex PCR; TCRdb stores in-frame clones only, minus some. The repertoire has 2 million to 2.5 million clones, 93% of them found once; the top ten carry approximately 0.4%. The CDR3 covers 14 residues. V lost 3 bases and J 3 bases, leaving 9 bases between the germline ends. CDR1 is LNHDA and CDR2 is SQIVND in the germline V gene (reference sequence). The clonotype originates from a man between 18 and 29 years old in good health. Some clones in this sample may be carry-over from other donors' samples. The sample comprised naive CD4+ T cells from PBMCs. Specified subset: CD45RA+ positively selected. The V call is TRBV19, the J call TRBJ1-5; D not certain. CDR3 residues: CASSIRPSNQPQHF. As DNA, the CDR3 is TGTGCCAGTAGTATTCGGCCTTCCAATCAGCCCCAGCATTTT.